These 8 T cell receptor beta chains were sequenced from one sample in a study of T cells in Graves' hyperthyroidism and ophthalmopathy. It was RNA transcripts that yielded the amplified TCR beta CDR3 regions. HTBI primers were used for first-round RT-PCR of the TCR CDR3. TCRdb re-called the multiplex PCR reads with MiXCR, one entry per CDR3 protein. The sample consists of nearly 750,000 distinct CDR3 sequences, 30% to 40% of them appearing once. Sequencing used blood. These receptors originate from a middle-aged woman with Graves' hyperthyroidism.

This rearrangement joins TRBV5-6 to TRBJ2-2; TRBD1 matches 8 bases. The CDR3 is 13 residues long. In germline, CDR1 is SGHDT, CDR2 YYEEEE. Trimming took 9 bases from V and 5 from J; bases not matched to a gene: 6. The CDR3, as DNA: TGTGCCACCGAGACAGGGGAGACCGGGGAGCTGTTTTTT. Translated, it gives CATETGETGELFF. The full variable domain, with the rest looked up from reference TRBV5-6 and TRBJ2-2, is DAGVTQSPTHLIKTRGQQVTLRCSPKSGHDTVSWYQQALGQGPQFIFQYYEEEERQRGNFPDRFSGHQFPNYSSELNVNALLLGDSALYLCATETGETGELFFGEGSRLTVL.

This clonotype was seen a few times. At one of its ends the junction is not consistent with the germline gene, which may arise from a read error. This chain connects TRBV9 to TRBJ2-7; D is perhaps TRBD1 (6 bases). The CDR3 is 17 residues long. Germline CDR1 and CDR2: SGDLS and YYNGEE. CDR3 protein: CASSECATGTPSYEQYF. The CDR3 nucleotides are TGTGCCAGTAGCGAATGTGCAACAGGGACACCCTCCTACGAGCAGTACTTC.

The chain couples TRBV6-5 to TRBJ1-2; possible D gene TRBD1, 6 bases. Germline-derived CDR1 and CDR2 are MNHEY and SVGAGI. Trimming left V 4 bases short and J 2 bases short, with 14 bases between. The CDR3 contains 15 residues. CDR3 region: CASSSAGELNYGYTF. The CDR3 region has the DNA TGTGCCAGCAGTTCAGCAGGGGAGCTGAACTATGGCTACACCTTC.

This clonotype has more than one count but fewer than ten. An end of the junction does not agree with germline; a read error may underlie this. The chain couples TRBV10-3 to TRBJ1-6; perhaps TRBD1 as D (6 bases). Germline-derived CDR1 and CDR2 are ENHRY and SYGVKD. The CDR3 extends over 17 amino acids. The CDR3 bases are TGTGCCAGCAGTTACAGGCCCAGGGGCTCCTATAATTCACCCCTCCACTTT. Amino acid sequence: CASSYRPRGSYNSPLHF.

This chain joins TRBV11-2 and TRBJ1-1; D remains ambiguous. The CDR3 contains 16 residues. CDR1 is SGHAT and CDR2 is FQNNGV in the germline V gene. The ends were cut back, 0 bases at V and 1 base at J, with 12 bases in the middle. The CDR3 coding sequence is TGTGCCAGCAGCTTAGAGGGGTCTTTTTCGAACACTGAAGCTTTCTTT. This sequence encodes CASSLEGSFSNTEAFF.

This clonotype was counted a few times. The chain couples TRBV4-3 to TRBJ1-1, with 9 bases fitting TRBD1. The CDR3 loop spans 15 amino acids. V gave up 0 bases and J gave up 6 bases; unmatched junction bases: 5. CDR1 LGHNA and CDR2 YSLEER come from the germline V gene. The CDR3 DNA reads TGCGCCAGCAGCCAAGATGTTGGGACAGGGTCTGAAGCTTTCTTT. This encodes CASSQDVGTGSEAFF.

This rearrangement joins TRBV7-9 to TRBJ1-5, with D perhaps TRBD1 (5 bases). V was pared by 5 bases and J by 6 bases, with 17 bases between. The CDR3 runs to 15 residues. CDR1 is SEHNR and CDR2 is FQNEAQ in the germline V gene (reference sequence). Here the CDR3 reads CASSDDPLGGQPQHF. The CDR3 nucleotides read TGTGCCAGCAGCGATGACCCCTTGGGGGGTCAGCCCCAGCATTTT.

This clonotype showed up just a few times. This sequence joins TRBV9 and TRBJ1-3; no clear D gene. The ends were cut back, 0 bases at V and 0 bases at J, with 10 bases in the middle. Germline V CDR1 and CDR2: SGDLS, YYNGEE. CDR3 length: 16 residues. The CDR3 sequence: CASSVEGSLSGNTIYF. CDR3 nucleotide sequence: TGTGCCAGCAGCGTAGAAGGATCGCTCTCTGGAAACACCATATATTTT.